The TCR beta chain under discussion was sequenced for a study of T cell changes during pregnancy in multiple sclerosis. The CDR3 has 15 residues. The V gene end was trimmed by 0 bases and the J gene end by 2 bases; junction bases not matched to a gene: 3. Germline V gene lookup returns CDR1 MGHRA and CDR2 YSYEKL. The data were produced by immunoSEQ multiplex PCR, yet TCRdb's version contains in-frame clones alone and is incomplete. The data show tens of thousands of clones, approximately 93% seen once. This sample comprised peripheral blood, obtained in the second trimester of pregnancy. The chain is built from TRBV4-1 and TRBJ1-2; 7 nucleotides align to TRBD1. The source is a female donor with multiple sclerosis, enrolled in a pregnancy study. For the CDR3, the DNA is TGCGCCAGCAGCCAAGAGTCCAGGGGGAACTATGGCTACACCTTC. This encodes CASSQESRGNYGYTF.